This TCR beta chain derives from a study of blood T cell repertoires in COVID-19. The wider study: From T cells, B-cell-depleted T cells, or PBMCs came the material, which was cDNA or gDNA.

All recovered Cohort 3 donors got two negative PCRs, got clearance, or saw symptom resolution. Trimming cost V 5 bases and J 2 bases, with 12 bases left between them. Germline V gives CDR1 MDHEN, CDR2 SYDVKM. CDR3 length equals 14 residues. Profiling relied on immunoSEQ multiplex PCR, and the TCRdb table lists in-frame clones only, not all of them. The sample lists about 170,000 clones; 75% to 90% were seen once. This sequence originates from a woman aged 18-35 years who had recovered from COVID-19. The chain links TRBV28 to TRBJ2-5, with a weak D call TRBD2 (7 bases). Material: PBMCs or T cells enriched from blood (not recorded which). Here the CDR3 DNA reads TGTGCCAGCAGTACAGGGACTATTCAAGAGACCCAGTACTTC. Protein product: CASSTGTIQETQYF.